This TCR beta chain was found in a study of blood T cell repertoires in COVID-19. Study information: Acute and convalescent COVID-19 specimens originated in the United States, Italy and Spain. In each case, the material was cDNA or gDNA derived from T cells, B-cell-depleted T cells, or PBMCs.

J lost 6 bases, V lost 5 bases, and 1 base had no gene match. The CDR3 consists of 13 residues. Germline-derived CDR1 and CDR2 are MDHEN and SYDVKM. Original methodology: Amplification of reference gene primers provided the estimated nucleated cell counts. Method: immunoSEQ multiplex PCR; TCRdb's copy keeps in-frame clones and lacks some. That table supplies the V and J calls and clone size; D and trimming were determined from the DNA. The sample includes about 80,000 clones, roughly 82% of them seen just once. This chain uses TRBV28 with TRBJ1-5; TRBD1 agrees at 10 bases. Material for sequencing was peripheral blood. The TCR was taken from a human donor in a cohort sampled during active COVID-19. CDR3 sequence: CASSDRGPQPQHF. Written as DNA, the CDR3 is TGTGCCAGCAGTGACAGGGGGCCTCAGCCCCAGCATTTT.